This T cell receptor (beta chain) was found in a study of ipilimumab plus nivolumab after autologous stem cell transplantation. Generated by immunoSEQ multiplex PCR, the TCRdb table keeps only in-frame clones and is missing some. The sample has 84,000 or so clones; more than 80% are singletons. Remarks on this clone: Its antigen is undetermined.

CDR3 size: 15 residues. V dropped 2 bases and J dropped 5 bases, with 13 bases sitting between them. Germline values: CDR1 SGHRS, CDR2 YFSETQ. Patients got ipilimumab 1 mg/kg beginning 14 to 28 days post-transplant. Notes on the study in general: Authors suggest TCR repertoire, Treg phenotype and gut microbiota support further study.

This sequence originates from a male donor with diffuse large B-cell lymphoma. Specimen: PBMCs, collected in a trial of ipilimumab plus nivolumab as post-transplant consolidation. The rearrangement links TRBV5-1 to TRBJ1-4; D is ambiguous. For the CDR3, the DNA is TGCGCCAGCAGCTTTCAACGGCAGGCAAATGAAAAACTGTTTTTT. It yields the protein CASSFQRQANEKLFF.